This T cell receptor beta chain originates from a study of blood T cells in healthy people across ages. The J segment lost 2 bases and the V segment lost 6 bases, leaving 5 bases of the junction unmatched. CDR1 and CDR2 (germline): SGHRS, YFSETQ. The CDR3 is 13 amino acids. With a J-beta primer mix and a sample-barcoded 5' primer, a second PCR ran roughly 6 to 11 cycles. One entry per CDR3 protein, called by TCRdb with MiXCR from the 5' RACE reads. The sample records fewer than 1,200,000 distinct CDR3 sequences, less than 25% being singletons. Donors each provided 8 to 10 milliliters of peripheral blood. The data also belong to a second study, concerning T cells of mothers and their children. From that paper: A handful of children and their three healthy Caucasian mothers were the donors. Mothers yielded over 8.5 million CDR3 reads, children about 3.1 million each.

Sample: blood. This sequence joins TRBV5-1 and TRBJ2-7; 7 nucleotides line up with TRBD1. This TCR derives from a girl aged 2 to 10 in good health. The CDR3 sequence: CASNRDSTYEQYF. CDR3 sequence (DNA): TGCGCCAGCAACCGGGACAGCACCTACGAGCAGTACTTC.